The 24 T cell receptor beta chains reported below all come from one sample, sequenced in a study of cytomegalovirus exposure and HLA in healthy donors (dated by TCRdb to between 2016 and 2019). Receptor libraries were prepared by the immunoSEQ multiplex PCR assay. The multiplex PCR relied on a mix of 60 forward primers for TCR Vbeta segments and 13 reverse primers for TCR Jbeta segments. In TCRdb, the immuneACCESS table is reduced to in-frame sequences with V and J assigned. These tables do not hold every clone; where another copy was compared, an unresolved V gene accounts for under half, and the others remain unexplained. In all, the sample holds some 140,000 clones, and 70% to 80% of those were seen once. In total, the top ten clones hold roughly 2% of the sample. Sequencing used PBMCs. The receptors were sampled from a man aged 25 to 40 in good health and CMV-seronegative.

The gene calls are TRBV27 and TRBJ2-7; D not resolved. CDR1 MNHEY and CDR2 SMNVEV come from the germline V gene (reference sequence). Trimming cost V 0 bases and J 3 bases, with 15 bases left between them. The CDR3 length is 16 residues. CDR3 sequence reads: CASSLSLTTRNYEQYF. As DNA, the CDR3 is TGTGCCAGCAGTTTATCTCTCACTACCCGGAACTACGAGCAGTACTTC.

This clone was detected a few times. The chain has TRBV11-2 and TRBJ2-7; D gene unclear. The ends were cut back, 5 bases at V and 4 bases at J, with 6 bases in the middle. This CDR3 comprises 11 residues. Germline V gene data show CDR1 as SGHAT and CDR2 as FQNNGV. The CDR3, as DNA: TGTGCCAGCAGCCCCCGGTACGAGCAGTACTTC. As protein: CASSPRYEQYF.

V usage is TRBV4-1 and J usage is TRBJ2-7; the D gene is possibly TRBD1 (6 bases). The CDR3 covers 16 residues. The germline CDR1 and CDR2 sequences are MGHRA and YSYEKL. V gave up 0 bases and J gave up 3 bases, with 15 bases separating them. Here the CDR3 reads CASSQEGPGQSYEQYF. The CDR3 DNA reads TGCGCCAGCAGCCAAGAGGGGCCGGGACAAAGCTACGAGCAGTACTTC.

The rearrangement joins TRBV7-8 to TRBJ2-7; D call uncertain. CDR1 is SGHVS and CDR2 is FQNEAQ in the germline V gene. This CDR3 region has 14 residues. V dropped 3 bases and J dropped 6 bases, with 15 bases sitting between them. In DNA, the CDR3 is TGTGCCAGCAGCTTGTATATGGAGAACTCCGAGCAGTACTTC. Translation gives CASSLYMENSEQYF.

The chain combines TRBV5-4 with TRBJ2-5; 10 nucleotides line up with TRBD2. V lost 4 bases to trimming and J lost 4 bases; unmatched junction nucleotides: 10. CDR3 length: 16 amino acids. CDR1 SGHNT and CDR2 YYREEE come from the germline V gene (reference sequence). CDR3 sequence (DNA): TGTGCCAGCAGCCCGCCCCCAGCGGGAGGGGGAGAGACCCAGTACTTC. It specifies CASSPPPAGGGETQYF.

CDR3 residues: CASSFSVRGRADTQYF. DNA of the CDR3: TGTGCCAGCAGCTTTAGTGTGCGGGGGCGGGCAGATACGCAGTATTTT. The chain carries TRBV7-3 and TRBJ2-3, with a possible D match to TRBD2 (7 bases). The CDR3 loop spans 16 amino acids. V was trimmed by 3 bases and J by 4 bases, leaving 17 bases between them. Per the germline V gene, CDR1 is SGHTA and CDR2 is FQGTGA.

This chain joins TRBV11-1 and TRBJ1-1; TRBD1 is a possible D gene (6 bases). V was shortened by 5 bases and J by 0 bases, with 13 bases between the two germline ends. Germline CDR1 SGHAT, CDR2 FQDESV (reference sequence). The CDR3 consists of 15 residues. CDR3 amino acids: CASSLRGAVNTEAFF. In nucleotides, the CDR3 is TGTGCCAGCAGCCTCCGGGGGGCGGTGAACACTGAAGCTTTCTTT. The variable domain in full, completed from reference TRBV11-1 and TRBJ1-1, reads EAEVAQSPRYKITEKSQAVAFWCDPISGHATLYWYRQILGQGPELLVQFQDESVVDDSQLPKDRFSAERLKGVDSTLKIQPAELGDSAMYLCASSLRGAVNTEAFFGQGTRLTVV.

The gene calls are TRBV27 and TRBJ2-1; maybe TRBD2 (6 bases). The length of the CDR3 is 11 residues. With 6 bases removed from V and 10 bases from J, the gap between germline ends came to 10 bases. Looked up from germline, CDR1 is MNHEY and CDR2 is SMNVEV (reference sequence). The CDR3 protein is CASSLAEEQFF. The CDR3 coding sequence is TGTGCCAGCAGCTTAGCGGAAGAGCAGTTCTTC.

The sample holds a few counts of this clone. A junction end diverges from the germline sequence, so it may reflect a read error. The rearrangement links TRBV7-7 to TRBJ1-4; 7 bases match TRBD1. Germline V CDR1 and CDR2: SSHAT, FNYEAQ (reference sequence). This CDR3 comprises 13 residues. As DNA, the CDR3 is TGTGCTAGCAGCTACAGGGGTAAGGAAAAACTGTTTTTT. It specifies CASSYRGKEKLFF.

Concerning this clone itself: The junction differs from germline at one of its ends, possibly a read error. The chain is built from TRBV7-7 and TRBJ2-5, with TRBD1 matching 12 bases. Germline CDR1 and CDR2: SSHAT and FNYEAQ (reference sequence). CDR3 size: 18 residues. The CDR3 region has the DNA TGTGCTAGCAGCCAAGGGGGGACAGGGGGCTCTAGCCGGGAGACCCAGTACTTC. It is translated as CASSQGGTGGSSRETQYF.

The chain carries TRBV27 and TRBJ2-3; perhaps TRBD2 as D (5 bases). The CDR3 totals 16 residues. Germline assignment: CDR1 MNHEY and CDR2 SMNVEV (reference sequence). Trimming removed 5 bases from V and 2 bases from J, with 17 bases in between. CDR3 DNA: TGTGCCAGCAGTCCCAGACTACCCCAAGTCACAGATACGCAGTATTTT. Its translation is CASSPRLPQVTDTQYF.

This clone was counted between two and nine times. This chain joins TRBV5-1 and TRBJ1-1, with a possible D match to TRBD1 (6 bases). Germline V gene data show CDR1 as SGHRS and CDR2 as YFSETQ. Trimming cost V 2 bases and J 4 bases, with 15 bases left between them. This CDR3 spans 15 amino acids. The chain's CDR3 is CASSFLGGGPTEAFF. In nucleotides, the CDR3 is TGCGCCAGCAGCTTTCTAGGGGGGGGGCCCACTGAAGCTTTCTTT.

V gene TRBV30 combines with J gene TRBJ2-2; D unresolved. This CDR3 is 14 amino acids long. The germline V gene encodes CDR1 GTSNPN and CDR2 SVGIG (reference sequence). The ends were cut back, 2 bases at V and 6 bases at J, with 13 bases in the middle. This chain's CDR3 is CAWSYDSRAGELFF. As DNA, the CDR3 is TGTGCCTGGAGTTATGACTCCAGAGCCGGGGAGCTGTTTTTT.

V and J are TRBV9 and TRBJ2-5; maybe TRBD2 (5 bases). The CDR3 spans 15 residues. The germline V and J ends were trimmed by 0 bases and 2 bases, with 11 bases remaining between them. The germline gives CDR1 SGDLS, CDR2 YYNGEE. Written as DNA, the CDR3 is TGTGCCAGCAGCGTAGGGGCGGGTATACAAGAGACCCAGTACTTC. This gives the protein CASSVGAGIQETQYF.

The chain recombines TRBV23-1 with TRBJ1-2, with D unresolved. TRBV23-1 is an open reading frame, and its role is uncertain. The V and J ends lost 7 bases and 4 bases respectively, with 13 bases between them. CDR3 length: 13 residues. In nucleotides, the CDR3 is TGCGCCAGCACACCGGACTGGATCTATGGCTACACCTTC. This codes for CASTPDWIYGYTF.

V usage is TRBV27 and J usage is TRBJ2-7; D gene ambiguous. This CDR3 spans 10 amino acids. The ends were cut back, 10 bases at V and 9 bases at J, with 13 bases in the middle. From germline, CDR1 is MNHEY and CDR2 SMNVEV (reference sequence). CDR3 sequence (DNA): TGTGCCAACCAACCCTACTTGCAGTACTTC. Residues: CANQPYLQYF.

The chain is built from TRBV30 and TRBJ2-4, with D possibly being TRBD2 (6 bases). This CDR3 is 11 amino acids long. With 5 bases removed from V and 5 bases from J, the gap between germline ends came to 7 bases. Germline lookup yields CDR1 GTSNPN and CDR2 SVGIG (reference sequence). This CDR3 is CAWGGENIQYF. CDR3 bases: TGTGCCTGGGGAGGGGAAAACATTCAGTACTTC.

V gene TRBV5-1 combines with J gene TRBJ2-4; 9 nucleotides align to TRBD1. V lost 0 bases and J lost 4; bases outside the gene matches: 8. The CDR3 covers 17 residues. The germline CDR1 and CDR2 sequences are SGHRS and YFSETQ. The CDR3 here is CASSLADRGLLKNIQYF. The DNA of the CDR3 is TGCGCCAGCAGCTTGGCGGACAGGGGTCTATTAAAAAACATTCAGTACTTC.

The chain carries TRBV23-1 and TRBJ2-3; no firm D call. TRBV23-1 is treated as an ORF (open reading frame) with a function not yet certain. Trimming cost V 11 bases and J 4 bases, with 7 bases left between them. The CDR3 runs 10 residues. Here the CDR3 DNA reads TGCGCCCTTCAGGCAGATACGCAGTATTTT. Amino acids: CALQADTQYF.

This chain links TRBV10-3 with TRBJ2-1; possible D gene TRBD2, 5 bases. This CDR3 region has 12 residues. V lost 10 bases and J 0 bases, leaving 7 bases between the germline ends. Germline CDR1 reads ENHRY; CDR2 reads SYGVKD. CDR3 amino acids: CASEGSYNEQFF. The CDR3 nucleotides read TGTGCCAGCGAGGGCTCCTACAATGAGCAGTTCTTC.

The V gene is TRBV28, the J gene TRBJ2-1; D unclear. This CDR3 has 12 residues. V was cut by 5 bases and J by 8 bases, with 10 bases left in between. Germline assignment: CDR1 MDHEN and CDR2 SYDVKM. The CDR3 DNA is TGTGCCAGCAGTCCCTTTTCCTATGAGCAGTTCTTC. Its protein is CASSPFSYEQFF.

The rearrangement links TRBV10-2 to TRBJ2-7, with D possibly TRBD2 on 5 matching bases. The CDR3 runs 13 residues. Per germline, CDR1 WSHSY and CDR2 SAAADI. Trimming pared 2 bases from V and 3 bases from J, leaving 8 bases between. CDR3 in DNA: TGCGCCAGCAGTGAGCCAGCGGACTACGAGCAGTACTTC. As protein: CASSEPADYEQYF.

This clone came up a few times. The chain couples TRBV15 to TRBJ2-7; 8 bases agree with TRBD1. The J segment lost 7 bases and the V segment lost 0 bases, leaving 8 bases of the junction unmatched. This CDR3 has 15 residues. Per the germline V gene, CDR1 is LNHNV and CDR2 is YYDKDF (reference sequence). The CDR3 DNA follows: TGTGCCACCAGCAGAGATTCCCAGGGGGCGGGAGAGCAGTACTTC. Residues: CATSRDSQGAGEQYF.

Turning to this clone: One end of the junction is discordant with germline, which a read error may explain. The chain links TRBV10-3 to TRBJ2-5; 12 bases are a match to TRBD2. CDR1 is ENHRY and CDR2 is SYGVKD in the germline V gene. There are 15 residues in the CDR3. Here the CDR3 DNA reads TGTGCCGTCAGCGCTAGCGGGAGGGTGGGGGAGACCCAGTACTTC. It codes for CAVSASGRVGETQYF.